This T cell receptor (beta chain) was retrieved from a study of blood T cell repertoires in COVID-19. The CDR3 is made up of 14 amino acids. Germline V lookup: CDR1 SGDLS, CDR2 YYNGEE. With 5 bases clipped from V and 12 bases from J, the junction kept 10 bases outside the gene matches. This clone was counted a few times. The repertoire was sequenced with immunoSEQ multiplex PCR; TCRdb's copy has only in-frame clones and lacks some. The sample contains some 240,000 clones, 80% to 90% of which appear only once. The chain joins TRBV9 to TRBJ1-6, with TRBD1 identical over 8 bases. The receptor was isolated from a middle-aged woman who had recovered from COVID-19. The specimen sequenced was peripheral blood. The CDR3 sequence: CASSPGQGFRPLHF. The CDR3 bases are TGTGCCAGCAGTCCTGGACAGGGTTTTCGACCCCTCCACTTT.